Listed here is a single T cell receptor beta chain. Its antigen is as yet unknown. This entry comes from a study of identical twins. Study-wide results and limits: Rather than following the same donors, the conclusions depended on cross-sectional statistical analysis. Among beta out-of-frame sequences, excess sharing between twins appeared weaker. Out-of-frame alpha sequences shared between twins exhibited an excess of low generation probability.

Trimming cost V 7 bases and J 3 bases, with 9 bases left between them. CDR1 DFQATT and CDR2 SNEGSKA come from the germline V gene (reference sequence). The CDR3 extends over 11 amino acids. TCRdb called the 5' RACE reads again in MiXCR, with one record for every CDR3 protein. The sample consists of about 390,000 distinct CDR3 sequences, roughly 9% of them appearing once. Sequencing used naive T cells sorted from blood. The origin of this receptor is a woman in her fifties or sixties in good health. The chain has TRBV20-1 and TRBJ2-5, with D possibly being TRBD2 (5 bases). The chain's CDR3 is CSGREKETQYF. The CDR3 DNA sequence: TGCAGTGGCCGGGAAAAAGAGACCCAGTACTTC.